This TCR beta chain is from a study of blood T cell repertoires in COVID-19. CDR3 length equals 14 residues. The V gene's germline CDR1 is MNHEY and CDR2 SVGAGI. V trimming: 6 bases; J trimming: 4 bases; junction bases outside the gene matches: 8. Method: immunoSEQ multiplex PCR; TCRdb's copy keeps in-frame clones and lacks some. The table records a few hundred thousand clones, 89% of them present only once. This clonotype was sampled from a woman in her sixties or seventies who had recovered from COVID-19. Sequencing input: PBMCs or T cells enriched from blood (not recorded which). The genes are TRBV6-5 and TRBJ2-7; TRBD1 aligns across 8 bases. In DNA, the CDR3 is TGTGCCAGCAGGCCTGTGACAGGGGTATACGAGCAGTACTTC. This sequence encodes CASRPVTGVYEQYF.